The rows below give T cell receptor beta chains drawn from one sample of a study of T-cell reconstitution after alpha-beta-depleted transplantation in children. One entry per CDR3 protein, called by TCRdb with MiXCR from the PCR reads. The repertoire holds 200,000 to 250,000 distinct CDR3 sequences, with around 9.5% as singletons. The input for sequencing was PBMCs from the stem cell graft donor, taken from the stem cell graft. The receptors stem from a human donor who donated a stem cell graft to a child with acute lymphoblastic leukemia. Each CDR3 is given without its conserved first and last residue. The order of the fields is D gene, V gene, clone size, J gene, CDR3 protein. The D gene is left open where the match is weak. A clone size is listed for some rows: how often the clone was seen (once, few, many), or a class if it is expanded.

-	TRBV7-2	-	TRBJ2-1	ASSSRGAGRDEQF
TRBD1	TRBV9	many	TRBJ1-1	ASSGAGGNTEAF
-	TRBV2	-	TRBJ2-7	ASSPELEQY
TRBD1	TRBV7-8	few	TRBJ1-2	ASSKETGELASNYGYT
-	TRBV20-1	few	TRBJ1-2	SARVGTSSSGYT
TRBD1	TRBV20-1	-	TRBJ2-7	SPSWTGTYEQY
-	TRBV10-1	many	TRBJ2-5	ASSEAYQETQY
TRBD1	TRBV7-9	-	TRBJ1-1	ASSHEGQGSNTEAF
-	TRBV6-2/TRBV6-3	-	TRBJ2-1	ASSYGPGAYDEQF
-	TRBV7-2	-	TRBJ2-2	ASTDRQNTGELF
-	TRBV12-3/TRBV12-4	many	TRBJ2-2	ASSFWGAGELF
TRBD2	TRBV18	few	TRBJ2-3	ASSPGLARRGDTQY
-	TRBV11-3	many	TRBJ1-1	ASSFGGTGNTEAF
TRBD2	TRBV7-2	-	TRBJ2-5	ASSLSGGAWETQY
-	TRBV5-5	few	TRBJ1-6	ASSLLRPVYNSPLH
-	TRBV10-3	-	TRBJ2-7	AISPATVLLEQY
-	TRBV7-9	many	TRBJ2-2	ASSPRPGVGELF
TRBD1	TRBV30	few	TRBJ2-7	AWKQGTYEQY
-	TRBV5-1	few	TRBJ1-5	ASSPSGHNNQPQH
-	TRBV20-1	many	TRBJ2-2	SALRDGNTGELF
TRBD1	TRBV29-1	many	TRBJ1-5	SVGQGSNQPQH
TRBD1	TRBV20-1	few	TRBJ2-5	SAREPGTVRETQY
-	TRBV9	many	TRBJ2-5	ASSVEDGESMVETQY
TRBD1	TRBV11-2	many	TRBJ2-5	ASRRTGGGETQY
-	TRBV3-1	-	TRBJ1-1	ASSQGAGMNTEAF
TRBD1	TRBV12-3/TRBV12-4	few	TRBJ1-2	ASSQTGFRGYT
TRBD1	TRBV29-1	many	TRBJ2-2	SVVQGTNTGELF
TRBD2	TRBV7-9	-	TRBJ2-1	ASSHRLAGKGEQF
-	TRBV5-1	many	TRBJ2-1	ASSLAPEGYEQF
TRBD2	TRBV12-3/TRBV12-4	-	TRBJ2-1	ASSLLAEQF
-	TRBV6-2/TRBV6-3	-	TRBJ1-1	ASSYLGLDTEAF
-	TRBV6-1	-	TRBJ2-5	ASSELSLGLSETQY